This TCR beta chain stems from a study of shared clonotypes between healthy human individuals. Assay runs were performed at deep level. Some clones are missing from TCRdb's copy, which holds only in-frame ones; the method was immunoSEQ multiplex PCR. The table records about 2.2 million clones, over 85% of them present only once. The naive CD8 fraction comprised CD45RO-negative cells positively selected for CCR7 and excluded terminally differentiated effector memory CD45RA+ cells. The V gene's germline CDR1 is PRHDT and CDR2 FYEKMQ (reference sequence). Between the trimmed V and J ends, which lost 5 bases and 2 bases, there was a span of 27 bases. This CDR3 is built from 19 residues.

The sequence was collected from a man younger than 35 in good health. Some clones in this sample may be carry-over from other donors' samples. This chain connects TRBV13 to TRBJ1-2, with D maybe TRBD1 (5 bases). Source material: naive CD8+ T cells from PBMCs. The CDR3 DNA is TGTGCCAGCAGCCCCTTCCGATTAGACACGGGACCCAAGAACTATGGCTACACCTTC. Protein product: CASSPFRLDTGPKNYGYTF.